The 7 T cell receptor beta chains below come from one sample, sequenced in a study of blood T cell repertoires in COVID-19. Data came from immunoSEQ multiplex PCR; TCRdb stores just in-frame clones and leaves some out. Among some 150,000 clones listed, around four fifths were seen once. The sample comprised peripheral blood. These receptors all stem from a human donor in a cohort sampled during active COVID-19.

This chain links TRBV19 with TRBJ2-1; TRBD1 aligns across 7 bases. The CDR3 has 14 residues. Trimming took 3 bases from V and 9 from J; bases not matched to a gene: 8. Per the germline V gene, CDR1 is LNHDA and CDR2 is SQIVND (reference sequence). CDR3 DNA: TGTGCCAGTAGTATCTCAGGGGGTAAGAGTGAGCAGTTCTTC. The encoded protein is CASSISGGKSEQFF.

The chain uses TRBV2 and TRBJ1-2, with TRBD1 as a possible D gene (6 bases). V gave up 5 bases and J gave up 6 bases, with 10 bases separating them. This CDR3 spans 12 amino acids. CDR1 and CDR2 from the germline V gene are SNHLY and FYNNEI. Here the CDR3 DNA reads TGTGCCAGCAGTCCCTGGACAGATGGCTACACCTTC. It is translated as CASSPWTDGYTF.

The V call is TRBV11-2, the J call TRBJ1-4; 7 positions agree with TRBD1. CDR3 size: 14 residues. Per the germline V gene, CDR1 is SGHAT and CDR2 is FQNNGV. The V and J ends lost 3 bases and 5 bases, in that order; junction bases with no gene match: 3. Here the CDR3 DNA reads TGTGCCAGCAGCTTCGGGACAGCGAATGAAAAACTGTTTTTT. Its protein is CASSFGTANEKLFF.

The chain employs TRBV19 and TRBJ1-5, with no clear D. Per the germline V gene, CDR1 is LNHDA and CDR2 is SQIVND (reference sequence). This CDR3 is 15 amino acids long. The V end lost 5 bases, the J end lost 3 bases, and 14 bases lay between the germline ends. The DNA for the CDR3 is TGTGCCAGTAGTTTGCAGCCACTACTCAATCAGCCCCAGCATTTT. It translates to CASSLQPLLNQPQHF.

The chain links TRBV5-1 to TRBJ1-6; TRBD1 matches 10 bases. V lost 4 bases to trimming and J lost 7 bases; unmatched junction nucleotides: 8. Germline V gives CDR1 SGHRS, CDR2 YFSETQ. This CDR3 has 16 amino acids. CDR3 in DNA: TGCGCCAGCAGCCCGGGGGACAGGGGTGGGAATTCACCCCTCCACTTT. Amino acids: CASSPGDRGGNSPLHF.

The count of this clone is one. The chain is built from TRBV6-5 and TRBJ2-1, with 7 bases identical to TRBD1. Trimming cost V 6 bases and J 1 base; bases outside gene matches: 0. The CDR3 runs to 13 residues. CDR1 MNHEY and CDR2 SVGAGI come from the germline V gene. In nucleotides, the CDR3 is TGTGCCAGCAGACAGGGGTCCTACAATGAGCAGTTCTTC. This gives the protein CASRQGSYNEQFF.

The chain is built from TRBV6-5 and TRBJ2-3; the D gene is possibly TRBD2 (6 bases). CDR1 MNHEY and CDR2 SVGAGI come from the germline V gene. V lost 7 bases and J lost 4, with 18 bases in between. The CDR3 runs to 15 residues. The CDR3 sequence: CASTPTRAGPDTQYF. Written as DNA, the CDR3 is TGTGCCAGCACTCCGACTAGGGCCGGGCCAGATACGCAGTATTTT.